This T cell receptor beta chain was sequenced during a study of cytomegalovirus exposure and HLA in healthy donors (dated by TCRdb to 2016 to 2017). Some background on the complete study: In an earlier analysis of some 610 of the donors, approximately 300 Gb of sequence data and 117 million unique TCR beta sequences from 180 million or so T cells were reported. The study combined high-throughput TCR immunosequencing, statistical association of individual TCRs with disease status, and machine learning to predict cytomegalovirus infection status. An early release that covered around 590 HLA-typed donors contained approximately 300 gigabases of sequencing data and roughly 84 million unique TCR sequences. Among a few hundred genotyped donors of the cohort, an average of around 240,000 unique TCR beta nucleotide sequences were sequenced per donor, around a sixth of them non-productive. The study used immunosequencing to profile the T cell repertoires of 666 subjects and linked those repertoires to cytomegalovirus serostatus. Typing coverage differed by locus: A, B, C, DRB1 and DQB1 were typed in roughly 629-630 donors, DQA1 in 522, DPA1 in 600 to 610, and DPB1 in just under 480. Several DR-DQ haplotypes were handled as single units for association and clustering because linkage in the cohort was strong. HLA typing covered class I and class II loci at four-digit resolution. Donor age, sex, ethnicity and CMV serostatus were compiled together with the repertoire data. A separate validation cohort of 100 to 150 different subjects was used in addition to the approximately 670-subject first cohort. A later genetic analysis used genome-wide SNP genotypes for about three fifths of the 666 donors, treating that subset as a discovery cohort. The study aimed to test whether signatures of past pathogen exposure could be identified by cataloging public T cell receptors. The genetic ancestry cluster associated with self-reported Caucasian donors included about 84% of the roughly 390 genotyped donors. To study patterns of TCR occurrence, a later analysis re-analyzed previously published TCR beta repertoires from under 750 donors and added high-resolution HLA genotyping. The later analysis used no new phenotypic data to find candidate immune exposures, relying instead on TCR beta sequences and their occurrence across donors. Every discovery cohort repertoire had been produced on one sequencing platform. In an earlier analysis of 587 of the donors, high-throughput TCR beta sequencing was used to judge whether each TCR beta V gene segment behaved as functional or pseudogenic. The full study reports these points: The classifier was reported to diagnose cytomegalovirus status with high specificity and sensitivity in both the original cohort and the validation cohort. The study gave a list of about 160 TCR beta chains associated with cytomegalovirus. HLA typing was unavailable for some donors at each locus, so association tests used only the typed subset. A cluster of highly shared sequence variants was judged likely to represent a technical artifact of the sequencing pipeline. Correlated functional status among segregating V segments might be attributable to linkage disequilibrium, but an unknown experimental factor could not be ruled out. In a later analysis, some 17,000 TCR beta sequences were associated with specific HLA alleles at a false discovery rate of 0.05. Assigning TCR associations to individual alleles was difficult when HLA alleles, especially DR and DQ, strongly co-occurred. A further reported finding was that TCR beta sequences accurately predicted the HLA-A and HLA-B alleles for most subjects in the first cohort. The authors suggested that the approach could potentially be extended to other disease states and immunological phenotypes. Roughly uniform sequencing depth across donors was assumed in presence/absence analyses, although this assumption may not hold. Several of the top co-occurrence clusters appeared to be linked to parvovirus B19, influenza, CMV and Epstein-Barr virus, according to a later analysis. An association between a missense DCLRE1C variant and V-gene and J-gene trimming of TCR beta chains was found in a later genetic analysis and replicated in an independent cohort. In this cohort, only TCR beta chains were sequenced, and detectable features were limited by the absence of alpha or paired-chain data. CMV serostatus was the only immune exposure information available for the cohort. In a later analysis, the rate of TCR association differed among HLA loci, with DRB1 alleles having the most associated TCRs and HLA-C alleles having the fewest. The 87-base-pair reads could not distinguish some IMGT-functional V segments, including TRBV6-2 and TRBV6-3, so those segments were excluded. In an earlier analysis of more than 450 of the donors, most TCR beta V segments were observed in productive rearrangements about 90% or about 30% of the time, broadly matching IMGT annotations. While some public TCRs were present in many individuals, most TCR sequences turned up only very rarely across donors. In a later analysis, most CMV-associated TCR beta chains were found to appear HLA-restricted, with HLA associations seemingly driven largely by CMV exposure. A few of the identified cytomegalovirus-associated TCR beta chains were confirmed in vitro to be specific for cytomegalovirus antigens. Seventeen rarely observed V segments, including chromosome 9 orphons, were excluded from the earlier analysis of a few hundred of the donors because counts were too low. According to a later genetic analysis, donors in an Asian-associated ancestry cluster had fewer N-insertions in productive TCRs than the roughly 660-donor mean. In a later analysis, HLA-associated TCR beta chains showed more clonal expansion and lower generation probabilities than non-associated chains that were equally common.

This clone has more than one count but fewer than ten. There is no known antigen for this receptor. Qualities for individual bases were not recorded, and no much larger clone is one base off. The cohort was made up of under 800 healthy bone marrow donors. Cohort members were all nominally healthy when sampled, although unrecorded immune exposures were likely present. The donor was CMV seropositive and was included in the group of 270 or so seropositive cohort members. A peripheral blood sample was collected from each donor, and TCR beta sequencing was performed on peripheral blood mononuclear cells. Genomic DNA extraction from the blood cell samples was performed with the Qiagen DNeasy Blood Extraction Kit. Library method: the immunoSEQ multiplex PCR assay. A mixture of 60 forward primers for TCR Vbeta segments and 13 reverse primers for TCR Jbeta segments was used in the multiplex PCR. Amplification of the CDR3 region of rearranged TCR beta genes was performed with a multiplex PCR assay on genomic DNA. On the Illumina HiSeq System, the amplified TCR beta libraries were sequenced as 87-base-pair reads. Regarding the original processing steps: Across the 500 to 700 repertoires, a later analysis counted 80 million or so unique TCR beta chains, 9 million to 14 million of which were shared by at least two donors. Raw reads were error-corrected and collapsed into unique sequences by a nearest-neighbor algorithm in which closely related sequences were merged to remove PCR and sequencing errors. CDR3 sequences were aligned to IMGT reference sequences to assign V, D and J gene segments. For a sequence to be retained, at least a six-nucleotide match to both a V gene segment and a J gene segment was required. Rearrangements were called productive when the CDR3 lacked stop codons and stayed in frame with V and J; all others were non-productive. Following IMGT convention, CDR3 was defined as the stretch from the second conserved V-encoded cysteine to the conserved J-encoded phenylalanine. The earlier analysis of a few hundred of the donors excluded any sequence lacking an unambiguous match to a single V gene segment. An earlier analysis of some 610 of the donors called V segments functional above 56.7% productive rearrangements and segregating when the between-donor standard deviation exceeded 5%. A statistical classification framework was built to diagnose cytomegalovirus status from the catalog of TCR beta chain sequences. In a later analysis, V and J genes were assigned by comparing TCR nucleotide sequences against IMGT/GENE-DB human TR gene sequences. In a later analysis, CDR3 sequences and most-parsimonious VDJ recombination scenarios were assigned using the TCRdist pipeline. In a later analysis, every TCR beta chain was defined by the combination of its CDR3 amino acid sequence and its V-gene family, and reads without a unique V-gene family were dropped. As a way to deal with suspected cross-contamination and a sequencing artifact, a later analysis dropped hundreds of nucleotide sequences that were highly shared and had low generation probability. In a later analysis, a clonal expansion index for each public chain was calculated from normalized within-repertoire ranks of inferred template counts. In a later analysis, generation probabilities were computed with a VDJ recombination model fitted to out-of-frame rearrangements, and the resulting probabilities were checked against IGoR. In a later analysis, TCR-TCR, TCR-HLA and TCR-CMV co-occurrence was scored with hypergeometric tests, and a repertoire-size bias correction was applied to TCR pairs. In a later analysis, false discovery rates were estimated by permuting HLA or CMV assignments 20 times. In a later analysis, co-occurring TCRs were grouped using DBSCAN, with TCRdist sequence similarity added in when clustering inside HLA-allele-positive subsets. Repertoires with fewer than 30,000 or more than 120,000 public chains, plus five repertoires with anomalous nucleotide sharing, were excluded from co-occurrence clustering. TCRdb holds this immuneACCESS table with in-frame rearrangements only. Some clones are missing; in checked studies, unresolved V genes explain under half, and the rest has no known cause. V, J and clone size are those of that table, while D and trimming were read from the DNA. Present in this sample are 150,000 to 200,000 clones, about 85% of which were seen just once. 0.39% of the sample comes from the top ten.

In the germline V gene, CDR1 corresponds to MGHRA and CDR2 to YSYEKL. There are 15 amino acids in the CDR3, from cysteine to phenylalanine inclusive. The read is trimmed to its CDR3 DNA, 45 bases read in frame from base 1. V is cut by 0 bases and J by 3 bases, and the space between the germline ends is 9 bases. The clonotype was recovered from a male donor in good health and CMV-seropositive. Input material: PBMCs. The chain is assembled from TRBV4-1 and TRBJ1-3; the D gene lacks a confident call. The CDR3 region: CASSQDRQIGNTIYF. The DNA reads as follows: TGCGCCAGCAGCCAAGACCGACAAATTGGAAACACCATATATTTT.